Below, 17 T cell receptor beta chains from the same sample are listed, as sequenced in a study of OX40 agonist ivuxolimab in advanced cancers. Only in-frame clones appear in the TCRdb table, and some are missing; sequencing was by immunoSEQ multiplex PCR. The table lists tens of thousands of clones, more than 75% of them singletons. Source: CD4+ or CD8+ T cells sorted from blood, taken in a trial of the OX40 agonist ivuxolimab. These TCRs come from an adult with an advanced solid tumor such as melanoma, head and neck, liver or kidney cancer.

The V gene is TRBV7-3, the J gene TRBJ2-7; TRBD1 matches 9 bases. Germline V CDR1 and CDR2: SGHTA, FQGTGA. V shed 5 bases and J 6 bases; nucleotides not matched to a gene: 8. The CDR3 has 14 residues. As DNA, the CDR3 is TGTGCCAGCAGCCCCCGGGACAGGGCTAGCGAGCAGTACTTC. It codes for CASSPRDRASEQYF.

This clone has only a few counts. This rearrangement joins TRBV29-1 to TRBJ2-5, with D unclear. Between the trimmed V and J ends, which lost 6 bases and 7 bases, there was a span of 21 bases. CDR1 and CDR2 (germline): SQVTM, ANQGSEA. CDR3 length: 14 residues. CDR3 coding DNA: TGCAGCGTACCCGCGATGGATGGCCGACGGACCCAGTACTTC. It encodes CSVPAMDGRRTQYF.

This sequence joins TRBV20-1 and TRBJ1-2, with no clear D. This CDR3 is 11 amino acids long. Trimming removed 3 bases from V and 11 bases from J, with 13 bases in between. Per the germline V gene, CDR1 is DFQATT and CDR2 is SNEGSKA (reference sequence). Here the CDR3 DNA reads TGCAGTGCTAGTCAGCAACAGTTATACACCTTC. It is translated as CSASQQQLYTF.

The chain joins TRBV5-5 to TRBJ2-3, with D unresolved. Trimming removed 5 bases at V and 4 bases at J, with 8 bases between. The CDR3 totals 12 residues. Germline CDR1 reads SGHKS; CDR2 reads YYEKEE (reference sequence). The CDR3 region is CASRDWADTQYF. The CDR3 coding sequence is TGTGCCAGCAGGGATTGGGCAGATACGCAGTATTTT.

The J gene is TRBJ2-1, the V gene TRBV29-1, with TRBD2 matching 14 bases. J was trimmed by 4 bases and V by 6 bases; bases with no gene match: 5. CDR3 length equals 15 residues. Germline lookup yields CDR1 SQVTM and CDR2 ANQGSEA. This chain's CDR3 is CSVGLAGGSYNEQFF. The CDR3 nucleotides read TGCAGCGTCGGACTAGCGGGAGGCTCATACAATGAGCAGTTCTTC.

The chain uses TRBV28 and TRBJ2-7; the D gene is possibly TRBD1 (6 bases). The CDR3 runs 14 residues. The germline V gene encodes CDR1 MDHEN and CDR2 SYDVKM. V lost 5 bases and J 4 bases, leaving 15 bases between the germline ends. The CDR3 DNA reads TGTGCCAGCAGTGTGTCGGACAGCCCATACGAGCAGTACTTC. This sequence encodes CASSVSDSPYEQYF.

The chain uses TRBV7-9 and TRBJ1-2; TRBD1 might be the D (5 bases). Per germline, CDR1 SEHNR and CDR2 FQNEAQ (reference sequence). Trimming took 4 bases from V and 8 from J, leaving 14 bases between them. This CDR3 spans 13 amino acids. This CDR3 is CASSSGTRGGYTF. Written as DNA, the CDR3 is TGTGCCAGCAGCTCCGGGACCCGGGGAGGCTACACCTTC.

The J gene is TRBJ2-1, the V gene TRBV11-3; D not certain. Germline CDR1 is SGHNT and CDR2 is YENEEA. Trimming left V 5 bases short and J 0 bases short, with 8 bases between. This CDR3 spans 14 amino acids. In DNA form, the CDR3 reads TGTGCCAGCAGCCAGATGAGCTCCTACAATGAGCAGTTCTTC. Its translation is CASSQMSSYNEQFF.

This chain links TRBV7-7 with TRBJ2-6; maybe TRBD2 (5 bases). This CDR3 has 17 amino acids. The germline V and J ends were trimmed by 2 bases and 4 bases, with 15 bases remaining between them. CDR1 is SSHAT, CDR2 FNYEAQ, per germline (reference sequence). The CDR3 spells CASSLSRPGSGANVLTF. For the CDR3, the DNA is TGTGCCAGCAGCTTATCCCGGCCGGGGTCCGGGGCCAACGTCCTGACTTTC.

This clone appeared a single time. V is TRBV10-3 and J is TRBJ1-1; a weak D match, TRBD1 (6 bases). Germline lookup yields CDR1 ENHRY and CDR2 SYGVKD. Between the trimmed V and J ends, which lost 6 bases and 4 bases, there was a span of 9 bases. This CDR3 has 12 residues. The CDR3 sequence: CAIRQGGTEAFF. CDR3 nucleotide sequence: TGTGCCATCAGACAGGGTGGCACTGAAGCTTTCTTT.

This chain uses TRBV7-3 with TRBJ2-2, with D tentatively TRBD1 (6 bases). This CDR3 region has 16 residues. Looked up from germline, CDR1 is SGHTA and CDR2 is FQGTGA. Trimming left V 1 base short and J 2 bases short, with 11 bases between. Here the CDR3 reads CASSLRQVFNTGELFF. CDR3 DNA sequence: TGTGCCAGCAGCTTAAGACAGGTGTTTAACACCGGGGAGCTGTTTTTT.

The chain joins TRBV13 to TRBJ2-7; a weak D match, TRBD2 (7 bases). The CDR3 extends over 15 amino acids. CDR1 is PRHDT and CDR2 is FYEKMQ in the germline V gene (reference sequence). Deletions cut 5 bases from V and 0 bases from J, with 14 bases between. The CDR3 region has the DNA TGTGCCAGCAGCCTTGAGGGGGGGAACTCCTACGAGCAGTACTTC. This encodes CASSLEGGNSYEQYF.

This chain links TRBV19 with TRBJ2-2; 7 positions match TRBD1. This CDR3 contains 14 residues. V was clipped by 4 bases and J by 4 bases; unmatched bases: 3. In germline, CDR1 is LNHDA, CDR2 SQIVND (reference sequence). This CDR3 is CASSTRQGTGELFF. DNA for the CDR3: TGTGCCAGTAGTACGAGACAGGGCACCGGGGAGCTGTTTTTT.

The chain carries TRBV15 and TRBJ1-4; D might be TRBD1 (5 bases). The length of the CDR3 is 16 residues. The V gene's germline CDR1 is LNHNV and CDR2 YYDKDF (reference sequence). Trimming took off 6 bases at V and 0 bases at J, with 14 bases between the two ends. CDR3 sequence: CATRAWGSATNEKLFF. CDR3 sequence (DNA): TGTGCCACCAGGGCGTGGGGGTCTGCAACTAATGAAAAACTGTTTTTT.

This clone has only a few counts. The J gene is TRBJ1-2, the V gene TRBV6-6, with D perhaps matching TRBD1 (5 bases). The CDR3 has 16 residues. Trimming shortened V by 0 bases and J by 3 bases, and 14 bases separated the two germline ends. Germline V lookup: CDR1 MNHNY, CDR2 SVGAGI (reference sequence). The CDR3 is CASSYSMGVKDYGYTF. In DNA form, the CDR3 reads TGTGCCAGCAGTTACTCGATGGGGGTTAAAGACTATGGCTACACCTTC.

The genes are TRBV20-1 and TRBJ1-1; D is unclear. This CDR3 spans 11 amino acids. Per germline, CDR1 DFQATT and CDR2 SNEGSKA (reference sequence). V dropped 3 bases and J dropped 1 base, with 3 bases sitting between them. The CDR3 DNA reads as TGCAGTGCTAGTTGGAACACTGAAGCTTTCTTT. Translated, it gives CSASWNTEAFF.

This clone was recorded once. This rearrangement joins TRBV15 to TRBJ2-7; 9 bases agree with TRBD1. Losses at the gene ends were 1 base for V and 2 bases for J; bases not matched to a gene: 3. There are 15 residues in the CDR3. CDR1 LNHNV and CDR2 YYDKDF come from the germline V gene (reference sequence). CDR3 sequence (DNA): TGTGCCACCAGCAGAGGACAGGGGGGCCCCTACGAGCAGTACTTC. This codes for CATSRGQGGPYEQYF.